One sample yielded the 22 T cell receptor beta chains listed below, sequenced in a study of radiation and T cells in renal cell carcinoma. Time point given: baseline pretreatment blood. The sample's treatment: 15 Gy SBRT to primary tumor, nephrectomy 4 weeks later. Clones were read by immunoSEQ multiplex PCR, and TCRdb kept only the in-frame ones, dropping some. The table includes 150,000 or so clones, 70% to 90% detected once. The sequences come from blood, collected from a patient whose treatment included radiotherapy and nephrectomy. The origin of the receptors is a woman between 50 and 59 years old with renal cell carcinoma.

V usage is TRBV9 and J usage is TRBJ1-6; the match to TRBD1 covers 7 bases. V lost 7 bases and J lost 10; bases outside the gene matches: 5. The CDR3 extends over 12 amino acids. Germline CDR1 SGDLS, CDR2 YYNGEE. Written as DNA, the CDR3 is TGTGCCAGCCGACAGGGTATGTCACCCCTCCACTTT. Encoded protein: CASRQGMSPLHF.

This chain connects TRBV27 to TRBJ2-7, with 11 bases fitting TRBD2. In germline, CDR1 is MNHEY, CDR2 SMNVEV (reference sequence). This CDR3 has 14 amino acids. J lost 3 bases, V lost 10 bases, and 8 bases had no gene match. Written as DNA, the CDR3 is TGTGCCAAAAATGGGACTAGCGGAAGCTACGAGCAGTACTTC. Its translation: CAKNGTSGSYEQYF.

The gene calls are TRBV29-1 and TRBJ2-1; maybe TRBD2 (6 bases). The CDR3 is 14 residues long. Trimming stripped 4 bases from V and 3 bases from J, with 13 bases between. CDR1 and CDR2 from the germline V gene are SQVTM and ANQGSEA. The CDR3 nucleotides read TGCAGCGTTGTAACTAGCTTAGGCTACAATGAGCAGTTCTTC. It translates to CSVVTSLGYNEQFF.

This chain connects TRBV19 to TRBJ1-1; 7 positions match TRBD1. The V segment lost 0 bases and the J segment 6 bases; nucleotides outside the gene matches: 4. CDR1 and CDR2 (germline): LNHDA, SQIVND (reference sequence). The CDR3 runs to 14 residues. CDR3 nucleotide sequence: TGTGCCAGTAGTATAGATTTGAGGGGGCCTGAAGCTTTCTTT. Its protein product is CASSIDLRGPEAFF.

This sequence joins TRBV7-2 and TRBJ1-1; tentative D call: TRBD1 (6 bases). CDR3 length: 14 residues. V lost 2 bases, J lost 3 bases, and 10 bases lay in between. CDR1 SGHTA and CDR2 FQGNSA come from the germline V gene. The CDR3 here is CASSLTRQDTEAFF. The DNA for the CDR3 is TGTGCCAGCAGCTTAACCAGACAGGACACTGAAGCTTTCTTT.

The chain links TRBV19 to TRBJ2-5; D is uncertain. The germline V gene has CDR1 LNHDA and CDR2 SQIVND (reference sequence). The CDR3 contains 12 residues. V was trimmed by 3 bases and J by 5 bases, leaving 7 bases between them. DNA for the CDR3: TGTGCCAGTAGTATCGGGTCGGAGACCCAGTACTTC. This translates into CASSIGSETQYF.

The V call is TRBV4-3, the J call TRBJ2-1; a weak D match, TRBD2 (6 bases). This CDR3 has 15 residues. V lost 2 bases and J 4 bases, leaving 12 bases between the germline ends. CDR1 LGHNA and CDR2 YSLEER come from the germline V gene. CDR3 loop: CASSQSRDSYNEQFF. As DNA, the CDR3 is TGCGCCAGCAGCCAATCCCGGGACTCTTACAATGAGCAGTTCTTC.

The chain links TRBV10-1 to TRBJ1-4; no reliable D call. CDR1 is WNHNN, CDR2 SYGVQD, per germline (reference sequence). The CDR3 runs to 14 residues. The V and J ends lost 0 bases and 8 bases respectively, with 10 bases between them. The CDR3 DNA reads TGCGCCAGCAGTGAGTCGGGAGTTGGAGAAAAACTGTTTTTT. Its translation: CASSESGVGEKLFF.

The CDR3 region has the DNA TGCGCCAGCAGCCAAGATTCCCACAGACGGAACATTCAGTACTTC. The encoded protein is CASSQDSHRRNIQYF. V and J are TRBV4-3 and TRBJ2-4, with unresolved D. V was shortened by 0 bases and J by 7 bases, with 13 bases between the two germline ends. The V gene's germline CDR1 is LGHNA and CDR2 YSLEER. The CDR3 runs to 15 residues.

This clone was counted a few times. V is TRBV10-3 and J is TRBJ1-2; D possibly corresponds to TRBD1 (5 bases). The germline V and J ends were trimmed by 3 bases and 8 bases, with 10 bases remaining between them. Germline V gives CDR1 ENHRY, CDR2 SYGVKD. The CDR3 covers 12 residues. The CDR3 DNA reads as TGTGCCATCAGTGACCAGGGCAGCGGCTACACCTTC. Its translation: CAISDQGSGYTF.

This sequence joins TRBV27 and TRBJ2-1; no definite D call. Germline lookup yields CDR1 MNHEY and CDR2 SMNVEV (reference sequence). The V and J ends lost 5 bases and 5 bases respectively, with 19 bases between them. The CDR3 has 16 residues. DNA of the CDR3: TGTGCCAGCAGTACCAGACGTCTGGGCCGGCACAATGAGCAGTTCTTC. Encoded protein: CASSTRRLGRHNEQFF.

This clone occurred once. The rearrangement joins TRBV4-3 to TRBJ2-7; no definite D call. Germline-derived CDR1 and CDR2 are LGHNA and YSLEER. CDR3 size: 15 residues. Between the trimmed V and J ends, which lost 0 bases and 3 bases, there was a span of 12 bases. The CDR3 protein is CASSQDEGKGYEQYF. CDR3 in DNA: TGCGCCAGCAGCCAAGATGAAGGAAAGGGCTACGAGCAGTACTTC.

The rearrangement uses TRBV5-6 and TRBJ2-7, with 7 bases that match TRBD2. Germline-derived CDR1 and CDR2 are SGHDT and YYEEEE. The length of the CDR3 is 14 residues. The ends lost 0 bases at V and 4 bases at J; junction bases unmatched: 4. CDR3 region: CASSLVGGPYEQYF. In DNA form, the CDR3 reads TGTGCCAGCAGCTTGGTGGGAGGGCCGTACGAGCAGTACTTC.

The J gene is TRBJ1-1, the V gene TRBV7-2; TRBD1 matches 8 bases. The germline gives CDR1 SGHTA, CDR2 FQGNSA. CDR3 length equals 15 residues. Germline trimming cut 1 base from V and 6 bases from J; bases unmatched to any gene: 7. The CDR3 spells CASSLGQGLLSEAFF. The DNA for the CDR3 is TGTGCCAGCAGCTTAGGACAGGGGTTGTTGTCTGAAGCTTTCTTT.

This chain's CDR3 is CASSQDRGTGYTF. The CDR3 DNA sequence: TGTGCCAGCAGCCAGGACAGGGGGACTGGCTACACCTTC. The chain uses TRBV7-2 and TRBJ1-2, with 10 bases lining up with TRBD1. In germline, CDR1 is SGHTA, CDR2 FQGNSA. V was clipped by 5 bases and J by 7 bases; unmatched bases: 4. The CDR3 contains 13 residues.

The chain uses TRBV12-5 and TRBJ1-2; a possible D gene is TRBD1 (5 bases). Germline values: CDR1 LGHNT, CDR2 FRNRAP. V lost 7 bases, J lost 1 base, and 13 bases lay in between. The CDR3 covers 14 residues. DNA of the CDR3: TGTGCTAGTGCCCCACCGGGGGGTAACTATGGCTACACCTTC. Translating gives CASAPPGGNYGYTF.

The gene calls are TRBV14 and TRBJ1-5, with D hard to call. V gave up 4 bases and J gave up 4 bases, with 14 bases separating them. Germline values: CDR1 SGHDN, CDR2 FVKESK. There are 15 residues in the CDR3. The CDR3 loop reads CASSPGPISNQPQHF. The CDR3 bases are TGTGCCAGCAGCCCCGGTCCCATATCAAATCAGCCCCAGCATTTT.

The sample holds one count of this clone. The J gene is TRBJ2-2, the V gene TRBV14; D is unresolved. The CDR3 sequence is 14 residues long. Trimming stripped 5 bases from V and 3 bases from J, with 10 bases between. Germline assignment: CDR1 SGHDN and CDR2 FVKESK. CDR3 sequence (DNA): TGTGCCAGCAGCTCAAACCGGGACACCGGGGAGCTGTTTTTT. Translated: CASSSNRDTGELFF.

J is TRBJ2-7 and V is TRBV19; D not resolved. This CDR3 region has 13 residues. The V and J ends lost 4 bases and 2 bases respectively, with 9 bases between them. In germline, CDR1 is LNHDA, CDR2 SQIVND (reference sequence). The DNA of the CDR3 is TGTGCCAGTAGTACCGGACCGCCCTACGAGCAGTACTTC. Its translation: CASSTGPPYEQYF.

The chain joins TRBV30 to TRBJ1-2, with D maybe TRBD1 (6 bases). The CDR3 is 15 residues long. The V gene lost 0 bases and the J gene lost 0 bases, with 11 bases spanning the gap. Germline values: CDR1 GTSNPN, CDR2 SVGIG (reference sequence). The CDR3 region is CAWSVPRGSNYGYTF. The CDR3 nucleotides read TGTGCCTGGAGTGTGCCCAGGGGATCTAACTATGGCTACACCTTC.

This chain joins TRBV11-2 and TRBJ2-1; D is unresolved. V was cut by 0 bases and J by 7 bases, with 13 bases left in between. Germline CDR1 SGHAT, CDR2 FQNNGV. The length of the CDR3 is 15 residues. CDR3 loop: CASSLDYGYRNEQFF. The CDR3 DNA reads TGTGCCAGCAGCTTAGATTATGGGTATCGGAATGAGCAGTTCTTC. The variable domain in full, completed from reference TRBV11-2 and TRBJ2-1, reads EAGVAQSPRYKIIEKRQSVAFWCNPISGHATLYWYQQILGQGPKLLIQFQNNGVVDDSQLPKDRFSAERLKGVDSTLKIQPAKLEDSAVYLCASSLDYGYRNEQFFGPGTRLTVL.

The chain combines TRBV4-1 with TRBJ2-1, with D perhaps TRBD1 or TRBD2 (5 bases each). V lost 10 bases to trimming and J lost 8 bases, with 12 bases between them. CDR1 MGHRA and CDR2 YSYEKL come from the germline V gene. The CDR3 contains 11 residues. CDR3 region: CAMGTVDEQFF. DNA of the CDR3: TGCGCCATGGGGACGGTCGATGAGCAGTTCTTC.